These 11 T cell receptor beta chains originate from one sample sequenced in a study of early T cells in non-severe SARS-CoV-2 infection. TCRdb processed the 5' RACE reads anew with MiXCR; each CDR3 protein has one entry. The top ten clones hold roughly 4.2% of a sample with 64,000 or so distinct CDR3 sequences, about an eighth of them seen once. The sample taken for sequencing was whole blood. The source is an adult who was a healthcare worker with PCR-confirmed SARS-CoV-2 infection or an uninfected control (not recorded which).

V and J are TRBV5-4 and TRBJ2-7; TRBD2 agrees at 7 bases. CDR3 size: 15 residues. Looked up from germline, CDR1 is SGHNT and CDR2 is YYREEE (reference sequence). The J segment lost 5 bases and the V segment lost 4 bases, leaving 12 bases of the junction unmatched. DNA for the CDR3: TGTGCCAGCAGCCGCGGGACGGGGGGACGGGACGAGCAGTACTTC. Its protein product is CASSRGTGGRDEQYF.

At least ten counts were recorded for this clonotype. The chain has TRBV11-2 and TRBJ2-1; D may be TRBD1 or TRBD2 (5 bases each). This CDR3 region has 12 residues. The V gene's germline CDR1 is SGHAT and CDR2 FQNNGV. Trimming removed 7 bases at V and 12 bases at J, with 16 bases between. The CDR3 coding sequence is TGTGCCAGCAATACCTTGGGGGTAGTGCAGTTCTTC. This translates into CASNTLGVVQFF.

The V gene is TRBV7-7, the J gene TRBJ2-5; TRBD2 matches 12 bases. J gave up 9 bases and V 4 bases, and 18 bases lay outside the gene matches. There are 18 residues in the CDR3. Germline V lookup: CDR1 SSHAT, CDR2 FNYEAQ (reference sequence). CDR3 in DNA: TGTGCCAGCAGCTCAAAAATCGGACTAGCGGGGCCATCTCGGGCCCAGTACTTC. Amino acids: CASSSKIGLAGPSRAQYF. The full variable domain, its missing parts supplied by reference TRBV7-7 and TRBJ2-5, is GAGVSQSPRYKVTKRGQDVTLRCDPISSHATLYWYQQALGQGPEFLTYFNYEAQPDKSGLPSDRFSAERPEGSISTLTIQRTEQRDSAMYRCASSSKIGLAGPSRAQYFGPGTRLLVL.

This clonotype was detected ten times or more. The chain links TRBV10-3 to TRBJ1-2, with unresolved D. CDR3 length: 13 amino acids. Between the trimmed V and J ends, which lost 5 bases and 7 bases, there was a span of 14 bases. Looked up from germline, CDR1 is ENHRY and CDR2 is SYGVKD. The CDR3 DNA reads TGTGCCATCAGTCCCAGGACCCCGGGTGGCTACACCTTC. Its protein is CAISPRTPGGYTF.

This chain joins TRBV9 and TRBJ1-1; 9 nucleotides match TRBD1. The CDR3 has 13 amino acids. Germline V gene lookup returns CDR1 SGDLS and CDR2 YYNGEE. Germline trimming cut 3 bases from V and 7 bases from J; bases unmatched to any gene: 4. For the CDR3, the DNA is TGTGCCAGCAGCGCCGGGACAGGGATTGAAGCTTTCTTT. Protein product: CASSAGTGIEAFF.

CDR3 bases: TGTGCCAGCAGCTTAGGCGTCGGCGGGGGGGCCAAAGATACGCAGTATTTT. Translating gives CASSLGVGGGAKDTQYF. The gene calls are TRBV11-2 and TRBJ2-3; 9 bases are shared with TRBD2. Germline trimming cut 1 base from V and 5 bases from J; bases unmatched to any gene: 10. Germline lookup yields CDR1 SGHAT and CDR2 FQNNGV. This CDR3 spans 17 amino acids.

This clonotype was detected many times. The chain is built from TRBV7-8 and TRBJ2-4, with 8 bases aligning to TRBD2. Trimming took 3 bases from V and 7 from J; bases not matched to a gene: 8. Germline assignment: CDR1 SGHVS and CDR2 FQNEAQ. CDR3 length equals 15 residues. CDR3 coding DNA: TGTGCCAGCAGCTTTTTGAGCGGGGGAATGAACATTCAGTACTTC. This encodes CASSFLSGGMNIQYF.

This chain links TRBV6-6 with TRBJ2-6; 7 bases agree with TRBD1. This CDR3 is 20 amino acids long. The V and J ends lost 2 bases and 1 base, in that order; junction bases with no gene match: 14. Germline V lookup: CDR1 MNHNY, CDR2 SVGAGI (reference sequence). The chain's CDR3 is CASSYQRYRDSLSGANVLTF. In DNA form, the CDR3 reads TGTGCCAGCAGTTACCAGAGATACCGGGACAGCTTATCTGGGGCCAACGTCCTGACTTTC.

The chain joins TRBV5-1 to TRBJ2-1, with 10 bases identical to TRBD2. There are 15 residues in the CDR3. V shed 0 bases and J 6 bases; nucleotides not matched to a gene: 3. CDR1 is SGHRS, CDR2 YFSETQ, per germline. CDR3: CASSLGPSGGNEQFF. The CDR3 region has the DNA TGCGCCAGCAGCTTGGGCCCTAGCGGGGGCAATGAGCAGTTCTTC. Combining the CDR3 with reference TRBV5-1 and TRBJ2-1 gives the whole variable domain KAGVTQTPRYLIKTRGQQVTLSCSPISGHRSVSWYQQTPGQGLQFLFEYFSETQRNKGNFPGRFSGRQFSNSRSEMNVSTLELGDSALYLCASSLGPSGGNEQFFGPGTRLTVL.

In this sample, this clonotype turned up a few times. The CDR3 sequence: CASSSGQGAFGANVLTF. The CDR3, as DNA: TGTGCCAGCAGCTCGGGACAGGGTGCATTTGGGGCCAACGTCCTGACTTTC. The V call is TRBV7-3, the J call TRBJ2-6; 9 bases match TRBD1. This CDR3 has 17 amino acids. In germline, CDR1 is SGHTA, CDR2 FQGTGA. V shed 4 bases and J 3 bases; nucleotides not matched to a gene: 7.

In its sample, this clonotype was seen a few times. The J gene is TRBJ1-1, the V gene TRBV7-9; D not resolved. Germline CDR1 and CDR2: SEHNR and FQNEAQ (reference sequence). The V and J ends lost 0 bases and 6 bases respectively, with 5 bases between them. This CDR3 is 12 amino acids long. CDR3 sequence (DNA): TGTGCCAGCAGCTTAGCTGGGTCTGAAGCTTTCTTT. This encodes CASSLAGSEAFF. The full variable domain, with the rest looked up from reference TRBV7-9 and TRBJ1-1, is DTGVSQNPRHKITKRGQNVTFRCDPISEHNRLYWYRQTLGQGPEFLTYFQNEAQLEKSRLLSDRFSAERPKGSFSTLEIQRTEQGDSAMYLCASSLAGSEAFFGQGTRLTVV.